This T cell receptor (beta chain) was observed in a study of T cell clusters in autoimmune cytopenias. Study-level information: A median of about 49,000 TRB reads per sample yielded a median roughly 2,000 distinct clonotypes.

TRB was amplified by touch-down multiplex PCR, primer pools A and B combined. With the multiplex PCR reads reprocessed, TCRdb shows one record per CDR3 protein and no DNA. This table holds under 600 distinct CDR3 sequences. Germline CDR1 reads SGHTA; CDR2 reads FQGNSA. This CDR3 region has 16 residues. Each sample's input was roughly 230 ng genomic DNA, some 34,000 genome equivalents. The same specimen was also included in a second study, on T cell repertoires in aging, cancer and after chemotherapy.

The sequence was obtained from a human donor with chronic lymphocytic leukemia. Source material: peripheral blood. J is TRBJ2-7 and V is TRBV7-2; TCRdb calls TRBD2, which cannot be checked without DNA. The CDR3 loop reads CASSPRVSSGSYEQYF.